This T cell receptor beta chain was recorded in a study of blood T cell repertoires in COVID-19. In the study overall: The United States, Italy and Spain supplied acute and convalescent COVID-19 samples. PBMCs, B-cell-depleted T cells, or T cells provided the cDNA or gDNA that made up the material.

TCRdb's copy holds only in-frame clones and misses some; the assay was immunoSEQ multiplex PCR. The table records roughly 150,000 clones, around four fifths of them present only once. Clinical history as reported by participants underpinned cohort assignment. Sequencing was done on a sample of PBMCs or T cells enriched from blood (not recorded which). This clonotype was obtained from a woman aged 45-59 years who had recovered from COVID-19.

In DNA form, the CDR3 reads TGCGCCAGCAGCCAACGGAGCGGGGTGAACACCGGGGAGCTGTTTTTT. Translated, it gives CASSQRSGVNTGELFF. This chain uses TRBV4-1 with TRBJ2-2; 7 bases line up with TRBD2. Germline CDR1 is MGHRA and CDR2 is YSYEKL. V lost 2 bases to trimming and J lost 1 base; unmatched junction nucleotides: 4. This CDR3 region has 16 residues.